A single sample is the source of the 5 T cell receptor beta chains below, sequenced in a study of OX40 agonist ivuxolimab in advanced cancers. This table comes from immunoSEQ multiplex PCR, and its TCRdb copy is limited to in-frame clones, with some not included. This table has around 45,000 clones, roughly 84% appearing once. Sequencing used CD4+ or CD8+ T cells sorted from blood, obtained in a trial of the OX40 agonist ivuxolimab. Every receptor here comes from an adult with an advanced solid tumor such as melanoma, head and neck, liver or kidney cancer.

The gene calls are TRBV6-5 and TRBJ1-2, with 11 nucleotides matching TRBD1. Germline CDR1 is MNHEY and CDR2 is SVGAGI. V dropped 11 bases and J dropped 6; count of bases not matched to a gene: 8. The CDR3 length is 13 residues. CDR3 coding DNA: TGTGCCTCTAGGTGGACAGGGGGCGATGGCTACACCTTC. Amino acids: CASRWTGGDGYTF.

The chain joins TRBV5-1 to TRBJ1-4; 7 nucleotides align to TRBD1. Germline CDR1 is SGHRS and CDR2 is YFSETQ. The junction had 8 bases not matched to a gene; V was cut back by 3 bases and J by 3 bases. The CDR3 has 16 amino acids. The CDR3 region has the DNA TGCGCCAGCAGCTCAGGACAGGCGCTGGCTAATGAAAAACTGTTTTTT. The encoded protein is CASSSGQALANEKLFF.

J is TRBJ2-7 and V is TRBV11-3; D is possibly TRBD1 (6 bases). Germline V gene sequence: CDR1 SGHNT, CDR2 YENEEA. The V end was cut by 5 bases, the J end by 2 bases, with 19 bases between. This CDR3 comprises 16 residues. The CDR3 sequence: CASSPLTRQETYEQYF. CDR3 nucleotide sequence: TGTGCCAGCAGCCCGCTAACCAGACAGGAGACCTACGAGCAGTACTTC.

The V gene is TRBV29-1, the J gene TRBJ2-1; weak D call: TRBD1 (7 bases). V was shortened by 7 bases and J by 7 bases, with 20 bases between the two germline ends. There are 14 residues in the CDR3. Germline loops: CDR1 SQVTM, CDR2 ANQGSEA. This chain's CDR3 is CSAHPSGGNNEQFF. The CDR3 region has the DNA TGCAGCGCCCACCCCTCAGGGGGGAATAATGAGCAGTTCTTC.

The chain joins TRBV19 to TRBJ2-1; D is unresolved. The CDR3 has 15 amino acids. Per germline, CDR1 LNHDA and CDR2 SQIVND (reference sequence). V lost 5 bases, J lost 7 bases, and 18 bases lay in between. In DNA form, the CDR3 reads TGTGCCAGTAGTTCCTCCGTAAAGGGTGGGAATGAGCAGTTCTTC. Residues: CASSSSVKGGNEQFF.